The T cell receptor (beta chain) described here comes from a study of blood T cell repertoires in COVID-19. Assignments of participants to cohorts depended upon their own reported clinical history. This clone has a single count. V dropped 0 bases and J dropped 4 bases, with 10 bases sitting between them. Germline V lookup: CDR1 MNHEY, CDR2 SVGAGI. CDR3 length: 15 amino acids. The data were produced by immunoSEQ multiplex PCR, yet TCRdb's version contains in-frame clones alone and is incomplete. Of about 380,000 clones in the sample, 70% to 90% are singletons; the top ten hold approximately 1.2%. This sequence joins TRBV6-5 and TRBJ1-3, with D perhaps matching TRBD1 (5 bases). The source is a man aged 25 to 45 who had recovered from COVID-19. The sample comprised PBMCs or T cells enriched from blood (not recorded which). DNA of the CDR3: TGTGCCAGCAGTTACTCGGGGGGAGAAGGAAACACCATATATTTT. Translated, it gives CASSYSGGEGNTIYF.